A selection of T cell receptor beta chains follows, all from one sample in a study of blood T cell repertoires in COVID-19. This table comes from immunoSEQ multiplex PCR, and its TCRdb copy is limited to in-frame clones, with some not included. The table has about 70,000 clones, around 83% seen once. Sequenced sample: peripheral blood. The receptors were sampled from a woman of 80 years or more with acute or convalescent COVID-19. Each CDR3 is given with its conserved first and last residue. The D gene is left open where the match is weak. Clone size appears in some rows only: once, few, many, or a class for an expanded clone.

V: TRBV9; size: .; D: TRBD2; J: TRBJ2-3; DNA: TGTGCCAGCGGGACTAGCGGGGCCAAGGTGGATACGCAGTATTTT; CDR3: CASGTSGAKVDTQYF
V: TRBV5-1; size: .; D: .; J: TRBJ1-1; DNA: TGCGCCAGCAGCTTGGCAACAGCCATGAACACTGAAGCTTTCTTT; CDR3: CASSLATAMNTEAFF
V: TRBV28; size: .; D: .; J: TRBJ2-7; DNA: TGTGCCAGCAGTTCCCGTGGTGGGGCCCGGTACGAGCAGTACTTC; CDR3: CASSSRGGARYEQYF
V: TRBV3-1/TRBV3-2; size: .; D: .; J: TRBJ1-5; DNA: TGTGCCAGCAGCCAAGGTCAACACAATCAGCCCCAGCATTTT; CDR3: CASSQGQHNQPQHF
V: TRBV5-1; size: .; D: .; J: TRBJ2-7; DNA: TGCGCCAGCAGCTTGGGAGTCAGGGGATCCTACGAGCAGTACTTC; CDR3: CASSLGVRGSYEQYF
V: TRBV6-5; size: .; D: .; J: TRBJ2-2; DNA: TGTGCCAGCTCACAGGGAAGAGGCACCGGGGAGCTGTTTTTT; CDR3: CASSQGRGTGELFF
V: TRBV19; size: .; D: TRBD1; J: TRBJ2-1; DNA: TGTGCCAGTAGCGGGACAGGGGGCCTCCGCGAGCAGTTCTTC; CDR3: CASSGTGGLREQFF
V: TRBV5-1; size: .; D: .; J: TRBJ2-2; DNA: TGCGCCAGCAGCTTGGGCACGGGACTTAACACCGGGGAGCTGTTTTTT; CDR3: CASSLGTGLNTGELFF
V: TRBV10-2; size: .; D: TRBD1; J: TRBJ1-2; DNA: TGCGCCAGCAGTGAAGCACAGGGGGTCCGTGGCTACACCTTC; CDR3: CASSEAQGVRGYTF
V: TRBV6-5; size: .; D: .; J: TRBJ2-3; DNA: TGTGCCAGCGAGGATTTAGTCACAGATACGCAGTATTTT; CDR3: CASEDLVTDTQYF
V: TRBV5-1; size: few; D: .; J: TRBJ1-5; DNA: TGCGCCAGCAGCTTAGCGGGTGGAGGTAATCAGCCCCAGCATTTT; CDR3: CASSLAGGGNQPQHF
V: TRBV5-1; size: .; D: TRBD1; J: TRBJ2-6; DNA: TGCGCCAGCAGCTTGGAGGGGACAGGGTTTCTGGGCTCTGGGGCCAACGTCCTGACTTTC; CDR3: CASSLEGTGFLGSGANVLTF
V: TRBV29-1; size: .; D: .; J: TRBJ2-1; DNA: TGCAGCGTTGTTGTGGGGGCGAGCTCCTACAATGAGCAGTTCTTC; CDR3: CSVVVGASSYNEQFF
V: TRBV4-1; size: .; D: .; J: TRBJ2-3; DNA: TGCGCCAGCAGCCCAGGGGCCGCAATGGTGACAGATACGCAGTATTTT; CDR3: CASSPGAAMVTDTQYF
V: TRBV7-2; size: .; D: .; J: TRBJ1-1; DNA: TGTGCCAGCAGCTCCGGACAGATGAACACTGAAGCTTTCTTT; CDR3: CASSSGQMNTEAFF
V: TRBV7-9; size: .; D: TRBD1; J: TRBJ1-2; DNA: TGTGCCAGCAGCCTCCGGGACAGGGGGTACACCTTC; CDR3: CASSLRDRGYTF
V: TRBV6-5; size: .; D: .; J: TRBJ1-4; DNA: TGTGCCAGCAGTCATGACAGGATCGGAGAAAAACTGTTTTTT; CDR3: CASSHDRIGEKLFF
V: TRBV6-5; size: .; D: .; J: TRBJ2-7; DNA: TGTGCCAGCTTTGTTTCCACAGCCAACGAGCAGTACTTC; CDR3: CASFVSTANEQYF
V: TRBV18; size: .; D: TRBD2; J: TRBJ2-1; DNA: TGTGCCAGCTCACCCCGTAGCGGGGGGACCTACAATGAGCAGTTCTTC; CDR3: CASSPRSGGTYNEQFF
V: TRBV10-1; size: .; D: .; J: TRBJ1-1; DNA: TGCGCCAGCAGTGAGGCAGGGAAACAGGACACTGAAGCTTTCTTT; CDR3: CASSEAGKQDTEAFF
V: TRBV5-1; size: .; D: TRBD1; J: TRBJ1-6; DNA: TGCGCCAGCAGCCCCGGGACAGGGGGCATAAATTCACCCCTCCACTTT; CDR3: CASSPGTGGINSPLHF
V: TRBV19; size: .; D: TRBD1; J: TRBJ2-6; DNA: TGTGCCAGTCGAAGGGGGCTGGCTGGGGCCAACGTCCTGACTTTC; CDR3: CASRRGLAGANVLTF
V: TRBV7-3; size: .; D: .; J: TRBJ2-6; DNA: TGTGCCAGCACCCTCTCTGGGGCCAACGTCCTGACTTTC; CDR3: CASTLSGANVLTF
V: TRBV19; size: .; D: .; J: TRBJ1-2; DNA: TGTGCCAGTAGAACCGAGCTGGTCCGGGGGGGCGGCTACACCTTC; CDR3: CASRTELVRGGGYTF